This T cell receptor (beta chain) was identified in a study of PD-1 blockade in classical Hodgkin lymphoma. At the level of the study: Intravenous infusions of nivolumab 3 mg/kg reached patients every 2 weeks. Findings and caveats of the study: Patients newly diagnosed and complete responders had comparable baseline diversity. Whereas CD4+ TCR diversity had risen significantly by C4D1, CD8+ TCR diversity had not.

The CDR3 length is 14 residues. CDR1 and CDR2 from the germline V gene are MDHEN and SYDVKM. Trimming shortened V by 2 bases and J by 9 bases, and 16 bases separated the two germline ends. Patients all relapsed after autologous stem cell transplantation, and there was variation in brentuximab vedotin exposure. A remark on this clone: As yet, its antigen is unknown.

Assay: immunoSEQ multiplex PCR; the TCRdb copy retains only in-frame clones and omits some. This table holds tens of thousands of clones, roughly 91% found once. J is TRBJ1-2 and V is TRBV28; maybe TRBD1 (6 bases). Material: peripheral blood mononuclear cells (PBMCs), obtained at baseline. The clonotype was recovered from a human donor with classical Hodgkin lymphoma. CDR3 sequence reads: CASSLNGVRGRYTF. As DNA, the CDR3 is TGTGCCAGCAGTTTAAACGGGGTTCGGGGGCGCTACACCTTC.